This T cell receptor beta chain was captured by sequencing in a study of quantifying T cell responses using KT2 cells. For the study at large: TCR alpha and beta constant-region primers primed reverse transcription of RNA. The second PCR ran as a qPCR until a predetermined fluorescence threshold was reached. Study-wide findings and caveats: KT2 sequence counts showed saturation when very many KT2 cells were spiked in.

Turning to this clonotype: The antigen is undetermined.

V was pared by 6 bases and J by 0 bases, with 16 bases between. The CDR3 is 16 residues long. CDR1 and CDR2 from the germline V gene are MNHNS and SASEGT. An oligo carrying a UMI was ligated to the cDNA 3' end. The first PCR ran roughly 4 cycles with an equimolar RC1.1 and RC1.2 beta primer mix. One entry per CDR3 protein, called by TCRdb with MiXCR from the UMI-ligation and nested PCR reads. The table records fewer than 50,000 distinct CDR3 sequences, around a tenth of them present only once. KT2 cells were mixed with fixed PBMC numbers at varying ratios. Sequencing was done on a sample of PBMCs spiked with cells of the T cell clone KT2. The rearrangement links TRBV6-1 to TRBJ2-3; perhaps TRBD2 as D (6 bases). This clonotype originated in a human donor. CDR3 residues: CASRLLFAGSTDTQYF. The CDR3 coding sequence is TGTGCCAGCAGGCTCCTGTTTGCGGGGAGCACAGATACGCAGTATTTT.